This TCR beta chain emerged from a study of blood T cells in healthy people across ages. The authors ran a second PCR of roughly 6 to 11 cycles using a sample-barcoded 5' primer and a J-beta primer mix. Each CDR3 protein gets one entry after TCRdb re-called the 5' RACE reads with MiXCR. The table has 790,000 or so distinct CDR3 sequences, about 56% seen once. The CDR3 is 16 amino acids. V lost 5 bases, J lost 2 bases, and 19 bases lay in between. Findings and caveats of the study: Any conclusive comparison of naive versus antigen-experienced cells was prevented by using unsorted PBMCs. Significant beta diversity loss was already apparent by age around 36, declining roughly linearly. Relative to aged donors, long-lived donors carried more naive CD4+ cells and displayed higher diversity.

About this clonotype: The antigen is undetermined.

V and J are TRBV12-3 or TRBV12-4 and TRBJ2-7; possible D gene TRBD2, 6 bases. Sequenced material: blood. This TCR was recovered from a man in his forties in good health. The CDR3 region has the DNA TGTGCCAGCAGTAATCCGACTCGTAGCGGCGCCTACGAGCAGTACTTC. This sequence encodes CASSNPTRSGAYEQYF.